The 10 T cell receptor beta chains listed next were all sequenced from one sample in a study of OX40 agonist ivuxolimab in advanced cancers. Clones were sequenced by immunoSEQ multiplex PCR, and TCRdb holds only the in-frame ones, with some missing. The table records roughly 65,000 clones, roughly nine tenths of them present only once. The input for sequencing was CD4+ or CD8+ T cells sorted from blood, taken in a trial of the OX40 agonist ivuxolimab. The receptors were gathered from an adult with an advanced solid tumor such as melanoma, head and neck, liver or kidney cancer.

In this sample, this clone turned up once. As DNA, the CDR3 is TGCAGCGTTGAAGAGCCTAGCGGGCGATCCTACGAGCAGTACTTC. Protein sequence: CSVEEPSGRSYEQYF. This sequence joins TRBV29-1 and TRBJ2-7; 8 nucleotides line up with TRBD2. After removal of 0 bases from V and 1 base from J, the junction contained 5 bases not matched to a gene. The germline gives CDR1 SQVTM, CDR2 ANQGSEA. There are 15 residues in the CDR3.

This clone was seen only once. V and J are TRBV28 and TRBJ1-4; D uncertain. Between the trimmed V and J ends, which lost 7 bases and 8 bases, there was a span of 14 bases. CDR3 length: 13 residues. Looked up from germline, CDR1 is MDHEN and CDR2 is SYDVKM. In DNA form, the CDR3 reads TGTGCCAGCAAGGAGGCGGTCGTCGAAAAACTGTTTTTT. This codes for CASKEAVVEKLFF.

The chain links TRBV4-2 to TRBJ2-7; 7 bases are a match to TRBD1. The CDR3 runs to 14 residues. The junction had 5 bases not matched to a gene; V was cut back by 4 bases and J by 2 bases. The germline V gene has CDR1 LGHNA and CDR2 YNFKEQ. CDR3 in amino acids: CASSPRQGPYEQYF. CDR3 in DNA: TGTGCCAGCAGCCCCCGACAGGGCCCCTACGAGCAGTACTTC.

The rearrangement uses TRBV5-6 and TRBJ1-5, with 7 bases identical to TRBD1. V gave up 1 base and J gave up 4 bases; unmatched junction bases: 11. The germline CDR1 and CDR2 sequences are SGHDT and YYEEEE. The length of the CDR3 is 17 residues. The CDR3 DNA sequence: TGTGCCAGCAGCTTGAGGGACAGTTATAACGGAAATCAGCCCCAGCATTTT. Translated: CASSLRDSYNGNQPQHF.

The chain joins TRBV19 to TRBJ1-1; no clear D gene. V dropped 5 bases and J dropped 4 bases, with 17 bases sitting between them. Germline CDR1 LNHDA, CDR2 SQIVND (reference sequence). The CDR3 is 15 amino acids. In nucleotides, the CDR3 is TGTGCCAGTAGTCCGCCGGGGAACTCGCCCACTGAAGCTTTCTTT. The encoded protein is CASSPPGNSPTEAFF.

The chain has TRBV10-2 and TRBJ1-4; TRBD1 matches 7 bases. The CDR3 runs 14 residues. After removal of 6 bases from V and 7 bases from J, the junction contained 8 bases not matched to a gene. From germline, CDR1 is WSHSY and CDR2 SAAADI. CDR3 amino acids: CASRETGSGEKLFF. In DNA, the CDR3 is TGCGCCAGCAGAGAGACAGGGTCGGGTGAAAAACTGTTTTTT.

The chain carries TRBV19 and TRBJ2-7, with a possible D match to TRBD1 (5 bases). The germline V and J ends were trimmed by 5 bases and 3 bases, with 8 bases remaining between them. CDR3 length equals 12 residues. CDR1 LNHDA and CDR2 SQIVND come from the germline V gene (reference sequence). The CDR3 loop is CASSGRDYEQYF. The CDR3 nucleotides are TGTGCCAGTAGTGGCAGGGACTACGAGCAGTACTTC.

This chain uses TRBV4-1 with TRBJ2-1; 7 positions match TRBD2. Germline V lookup: CDR1 MGHRA, CDR2 YSYEKL. This CDR3 comprises 19 residues. Trimming cost V 0 bases and J 5 bases; bases outside gene matches: 16. The CDR3 DNA reads TGCGCCAGCAGCCAAGATAGGTACCCGGGAATAGGACTAGACAATGAGCAGTTCTTC. Its protein product is CASSQDRYPGIGLDNEQFF.

The chain has TRBV12-5 and TRBJ2-3; TRBD2 is a possible D gene (6 bases). V lost 5 bases, J lost 4 bases, and 16 bases lay in between. The CDR3 is 15 amino acids. CDR1 and CDR2 from the germline V gene are LGHNT and FRNRAP. The CDR3 DNA follows: TGTGCTAGTGGTCCCGCGAGGGCGGGGTCAGATACGCAGTATTTT. It translates to CASGPARAGSDTQYF. Full variable domain (rest looked up from reference TRBV12-5 and TRBJ2-3): DARVTQTPRHKVTEMGQEVTMRCQPILGHNTVFWYRQTMMQGLELLAYFRNRAPLDDSGMPKDRFSAEMPDATLATLKIQPSEPRDSAVYFCASGPARAGSDTQYFGPGTRLTVL.

The chain recombines TRBV2 with TRBJ2-1; 8 bases line up with TRBD2. This CDR3 region has 14 residues. Germline values: CDR1 SNHLY, CDR2 FYNNEI. V lost 2 bases to trimming and J lost 7 bases; unmatched junction nucleotides: 4. CDR3 DNA: TGTGCCAGCAGTGAACGGGGCGGGAGGAATGAGCAGTTCTTC. As protein: CASSERGGRNEQFF.